This T cell receptor (beta chain) was documented in a study of T cell responses to AZD1222 COVID-19 vaccine. The study, taken as a whole, reports: Most donors were white British, females outnumbered males, and clonal diversity was possibly underestimated. Repertoires were obtained only post-peak T cell response.

Worth noting for this clone: Its antigen is unknown.

Clones were sequenced by immunoSEQ multiplex PCR, and TCRdb holds only the in-frame ones, with some missing. The sample lists 170,000 or so clones, 85% to 95% seen once, with about 1% in the top ten. Trimming shortened V by 6 bases and J by 6 bases, and 9 bases separated the two germline ends. Germline-derived CDR1 and CDR2 are SNHLY and FYNNEI. The CDR3 runs to 12 residues. This clonotype was obtained from an adult who received the MenACWY meningococcal vaccine as a control. The sequenced sample was peripheral blood, obtained 28 days after the second dose of the MenACWY control vaccine. The chain employs TRBV2 and TRBJ2-1; the D gene is possibly TRBD2 (6 bases). CDR3 residues: CASRLTSNEQFF. The CDR3 bases are TGTGCCAGCAGACTGACTAGCAATGAGCAGTTCTTC.